These 10 T cell receptor beta chains were sequenced from one sample in a study of blood T cell repertoires in COVID-19. Only in-frame clones appear in the TCRdb table, and some are missing; sequencing was by immunoSEQ multiplex PCR. The sample has about 200,000 clones, 75% to 90% seen once. Sequencing was done on a sample of PBMCs or T cells enriched from blood (not recorded which). All receptors come from a woman aged 40 to 50 with acute COVID-19.

Note on this clone: One end of the junction varies from germline; a read error may be responsible. V is TRBV27 and J is TRBJ1-2; TRBD1 might be the D (6 bases). The CDR3 is made up of 13 amino acids. Looked up from germline, CDR1 is MNHEY and CDR2 is SMNVEV (reference sequence). The CDR3: CEGDNLISYGYTF. CDR3 bases: TGCGAGGGGGACAACCTTATTTCCTATGGCTACACCTTC.

V usage is TRBV7-8 and J usage is TRBJ1-2; possible D gene TRBD1, 5 bases. This CDR3 spans 15 amino acids. From germline, CDR1 is SGHVS and CDR2 FQNEAQ. Trimming left V 2 bases short and J 3 bases short, with 13 bases between. The CDR3 coding sequence is TGTGCCAGCAGCTTAACCTCACGGGGGGACTATGGCTACACCTTC. Its translation is CASSLTSRGDYGYTF.

The rearrangement joins TRBV7-3 to TRBJ2-2; 9 bases fit TRBD2. This CDR3 spans 16 amino acids. The J segment lost 7 bases and the V segment lost 3 bases, leaving 9 bases of the junction unmatched. Germline lookup yields CDR1 SGHTA and CDR2 FQGTGA. The CDR3 is CASSFGAGGPGGELFF. The CDR3 DNA follows: TGTGCCAGCAGCTTTGGCGCGGGAGGGCCGGGCGGGGAGCTGTTTTTT.

V usage is TRBV18 and J usage is TRBJ1-2, with TRBD1 matching over 7 bases. This CDR3 has 14 amino acids. CDR1 is KGHSH, CDR2 LQKENI, per germline. The trim removed 4 bases at V and 6 bases at J, leaving 8 bases unmatched. The CDR3 DNA follows: TGTGCCAGCTCACTACAACAGGGGAGAGATGGCTACACCTTC. Amino acid sequence: CASSLQQGRDGYTF.

The chain links TRBV18 to TRBJ1-2; 10 bases are shared with TRBD1. The CDR3 covers 15 residues. The germline CDR1 and CDR2 sequences are KGHSH and LQKENI. V lost 3 bases and J lost 2; bases outside the gene matches: 3. CDR3 amino acids: CASSPGQGVNYGYTF. The CDR3 DNA reads TGTGCCAGCTCACCCGGACAGGGGGTAAACTATGGCTACACCTTC. The whole variable domain, remainder taken from reference TRBV18 and TRBJ1-2, is NAGVMQNPRHLVRRRGQEARLRCSPMKGHSHVYWYRQLPEEGLKFMVYLQKENIIDESGMPKERFSAEFPKEGPSILRIQQVVRGDSAAYFCASSPGQGVNYGYTFGSGTRLTVV.

The rearrangement uses TRBV4-1 and TRBJ2-3, with D unresolved. CDR1 and CDR2 (germline): MGHRA, YSYEKL. The CDR3 loop spans 14 amino acids. The V end lost 4 bases, the J end lost 3 bases, and 11 bases lay between the germline ends. The CDR3 DNA reads TGCGCCAGCAGCCCCCCCCAGAGGACAGATACGCAGTATTTT. Protein product: CASSPPQRTDTQYF.

The gene calls are TRBV5-5 and TRBJ2-4; tentatively, D is TRBD2 (6 bases). Deletions cut 2 bases from V and 8 bases from J, with 17 bases between. The CDR3 totals 15 residues. The germline gives CDR1 SGHKS, CDR2 YYEKEE (reference sequence). This CDR3 is CASSFSGRREDIQYF. The CDR3, as DNA: TGTGCCAGCAGCTTCTCGGGACGGAGGGAGGACATTCAGTACTTC.

The V and J genes are TRBV6-4 and TRBJ2-2, with 8 bases matching TRBD1. CDR1 and CDR2 (germline): MRHNA, SNTAGT. Trimming at V came to 3 bases and at J to 3 bases, leaving 0 bases not matched to a gene. CDR3 length: 14 amino acids. The CDR3 DNA is TGTGCCAGCAGTGAACAGGGGGACACCGGGGAGCTGTTTTTT. Encoded protein: CASSEQGDTGELFF.

The chain is built from TRBV20-1 and TRBJ2-7; TRBD2 matches 9 bases. V lost 6 bases to trimming and J lost 2 bases; unmatched junction nucleotides: 11. The V gene's germline CDR1 is DFQATT and CDR2 SNEGSKA (reference sequence). This CDR3 contains 15 residues. The CDR3 region has the DNA TGCAGTGCCAGTTCCCGGGCTAGCGGGACCTACGAGCAGTACTTC. Encoded protein: CSASSRASGTYEQYF.

In regard to this clone: This same CDR3 is encoded by further DNA sequences in the sample. The chain carries TRBV11-2 and TRBJ1-4, with 11 nucleotides matching TRBD1. Germline values: CDR1 SGHAT, CDR2 FQNNGV. Trimming took 5 bases from V and 8 from J; bases not matched to a gene: 4. CDR3 size: 14 residues. The CDR3 loop is CASSRDRGGEKLFF. CDR3 sequence (DNA): TGTGCCAGCAGCCGGGACAGGGGGGGGGAAAAACTGTTTTTT. The whole variable domain, filled in from reference TRBV11-2 and TRBJ1-4, reads EAGVAQSPRYKIIEKRQSVAFWCNPISGHATLYWYQQILGQGPKLLIQFQNNGVVDDSQLPKDRFSAERLKGVDSTLKIQPAKLEDSAVYLCASSRDRGGEKLFFGSGTQLSVL.